A selection of T cell receptor beta chains follows, all from one sample in a study of human T cells and chemical hapten exposure. TCRdb fed the RACE reads into MiXCR, producing one record per CDR3 protein. The sample records roughly 80,000 distinct CDR3 sequences, around 9.4% being singletons. Sequenced: whole blood. The receptors come from a female donor in good health. Some clones in this sample may be carry-over from other donors' samples. Both conserved end residues are trimmed from each CDR3. D genes are given only for firm matches.

TRBJ1-1 NA TRBV5-1 ASSLDVSGGKNTEAF
TRBJ1-5 NA TRBV21-1 ASSKGPGRGGNQPQH
TRBJ1-1 NA TRBV4-2 ASSQLRGGDGGTEAF
TRBJ1-2 NA TRBV7-9 ASSPNVGSNYGYT
TRBJ2-3 NA TRBV27 ASSFRGASTDTQY
TRBJ1-5 NA TRBV12-3/TRBV12-4 ASSLEGGLVPQH
TRBJ2-5 NA TRBV7-2 ASSHLVWRFQETQY
TRBJ2-6 NA TRBV20-1 SAPGPATHSGANVLT
TRBJ2-7 TRBD2 TRBV4-1 ASSQYHSSGGASEQY
TRBJ2-7 NA TRBV15 ATSSTPFYEQY
TRBJ2-1 TRBD2 TRBV7-2 ASSLTSGGAIYNEQF
TRBJ1-2 NA TRBV19 ASSIRPRDGYT
TRBJ2-5 NA TRBV29-1 SVGPTPPETQY
TRBJ2-1 TRBD2 TRBV7-2 ASSLTSDSYNEQF
TRBJ2-3 NA TRBV5-6 ASSGNGGSDTQY
TRBJ1-6 TRBD1 TRBV6-6 ASSIGTASSYNSPLH
TRBJ2-7 NA TRBV7-2 ASSFPMNSYEQY
TRBJ1-2 NA TRBV5-1 ASSFSVQRNYGYT
TRBJ2-7 NA TRBV9 ASSVGADHSYEQY
TRBJ2-1 NA TRBV27 ASWVSGGRYNEQF
TRBJ2-7 NA TRBV6-1 ASSENAGGGEQY
TRBJ1-5 NA TRBV6-2/TRBV6-3 ASSLTPKPQH
TRBJ2-5 NA TRBV6-1 ASRWGEETQY